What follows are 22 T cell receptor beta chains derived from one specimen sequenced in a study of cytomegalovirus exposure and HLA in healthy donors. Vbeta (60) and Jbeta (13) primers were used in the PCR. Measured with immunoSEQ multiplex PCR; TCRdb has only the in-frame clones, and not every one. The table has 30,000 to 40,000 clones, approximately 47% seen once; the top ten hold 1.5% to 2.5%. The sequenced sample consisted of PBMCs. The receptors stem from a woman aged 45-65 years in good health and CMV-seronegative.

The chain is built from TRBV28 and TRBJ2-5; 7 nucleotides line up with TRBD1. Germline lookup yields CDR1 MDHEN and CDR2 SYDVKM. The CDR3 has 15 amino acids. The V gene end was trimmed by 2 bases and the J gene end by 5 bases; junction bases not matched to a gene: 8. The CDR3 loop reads CASSLEAGGMETQYF. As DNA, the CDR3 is TGTGCCAGCAGTTTAGAGGCAGGGGGAATGGAGACCCAGTACTTC.

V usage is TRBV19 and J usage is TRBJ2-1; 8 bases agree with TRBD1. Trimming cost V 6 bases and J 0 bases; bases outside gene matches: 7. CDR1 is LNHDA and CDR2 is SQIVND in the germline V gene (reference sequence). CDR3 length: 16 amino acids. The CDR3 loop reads CASSFRQGSSYNEQFF. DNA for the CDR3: TGTGCCAGTAGCTTCAGACAGGGGAGCTCCTACAATGAGCAGTTCTTC.

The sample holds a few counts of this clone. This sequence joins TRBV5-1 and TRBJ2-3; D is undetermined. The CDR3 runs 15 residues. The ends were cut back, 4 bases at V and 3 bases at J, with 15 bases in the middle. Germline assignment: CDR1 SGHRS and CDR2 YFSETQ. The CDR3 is CASSLGSVGTDTQYF. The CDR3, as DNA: TGCGCCAGCAGCCTGGGCTCGGTCGGGACAGATACGCAGTATTTT.

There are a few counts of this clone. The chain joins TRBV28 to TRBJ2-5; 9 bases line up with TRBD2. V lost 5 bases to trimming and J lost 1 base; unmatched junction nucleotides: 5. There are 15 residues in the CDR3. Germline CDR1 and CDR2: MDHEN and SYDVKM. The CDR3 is CASSVAGEPQETQYF. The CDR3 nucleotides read TGTGCCAGCAGTGTAGCGGGAGAGCCCCAAGAGACCCAGTACTTC.

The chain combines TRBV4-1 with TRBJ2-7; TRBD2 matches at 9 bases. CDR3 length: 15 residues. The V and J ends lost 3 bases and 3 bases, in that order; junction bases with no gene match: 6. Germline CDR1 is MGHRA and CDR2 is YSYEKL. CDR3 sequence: CASSHQTSGLYEQYF. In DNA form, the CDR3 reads TGCGCCAGCAGCCATCAGACTAGCGGACTCTACGAGCAGTACTTC.

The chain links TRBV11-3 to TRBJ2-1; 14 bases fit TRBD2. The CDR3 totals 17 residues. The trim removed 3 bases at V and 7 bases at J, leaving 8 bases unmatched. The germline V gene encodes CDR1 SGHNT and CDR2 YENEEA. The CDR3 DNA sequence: TGTGCCAGCAGCTTGAGGTCGACTAGCGGGAGGGGAAATGAGCAGTTCTTC. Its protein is CASSLRSTSGRGNEQFF. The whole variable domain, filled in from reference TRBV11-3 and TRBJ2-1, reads EAGVVQSPRYKIIEKKQPVAFWCNPISGHNTLYWYLQNLGQGPELLIRYENEEAVDDSQLPKDRFSAERLKGVDSTLKIQPAELGDSAVYLCASSLRSTSGRGNEQFFGPGTRLTVL.

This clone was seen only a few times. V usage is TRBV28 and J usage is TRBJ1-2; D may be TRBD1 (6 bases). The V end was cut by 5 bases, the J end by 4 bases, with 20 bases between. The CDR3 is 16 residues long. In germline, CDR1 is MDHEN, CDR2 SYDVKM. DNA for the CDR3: TGTGCCAGCAGTATGGGGGCCCTACAGGGTCCCTATGGCTACACCTTC. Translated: CASSMGALQGPYGYTF.

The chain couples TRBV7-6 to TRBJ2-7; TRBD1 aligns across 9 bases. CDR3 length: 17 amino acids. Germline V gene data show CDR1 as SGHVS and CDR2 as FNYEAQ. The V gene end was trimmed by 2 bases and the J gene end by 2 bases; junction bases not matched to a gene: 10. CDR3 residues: CASSLRALGTGPYEQYF. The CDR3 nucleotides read TGTGCCAGCAGCTTACGGGCCCTCGGGACAGGGCCCTACGAGCAGTACTTC.

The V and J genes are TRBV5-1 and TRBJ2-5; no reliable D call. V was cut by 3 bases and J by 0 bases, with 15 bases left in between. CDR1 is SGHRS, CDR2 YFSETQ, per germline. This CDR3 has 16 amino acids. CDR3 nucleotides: TGCGCCAGCAGCTCGGGTGTTCGACCGTACCAAGAGACCCAGTACTTC. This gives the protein CASSSGVRPYQETQYF. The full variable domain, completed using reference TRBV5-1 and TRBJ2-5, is KAGVTQTPRYLIKTRGQQVTLSCSPISGHRSVSWYQQTPGQGLQFLFEYFSETQRNKGNFPGRFSGRQFSNSRSEMNVSTLELGDSALYLCASSSGVRPYQETQYFGPGTRLLVL.

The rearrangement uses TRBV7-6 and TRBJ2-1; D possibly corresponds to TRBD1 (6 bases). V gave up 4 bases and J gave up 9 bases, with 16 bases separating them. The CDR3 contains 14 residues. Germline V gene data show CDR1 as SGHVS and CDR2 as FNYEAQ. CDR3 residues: CASSSFGTGSEQFF. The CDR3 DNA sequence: TGTGCCAGCAGCTCATTCGGAACAGGGAGTGAGCAGTTCTTC. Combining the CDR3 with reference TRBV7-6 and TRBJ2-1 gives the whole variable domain GAGVSQSPRYKVTKRGQDVALRCDPISGHVSLYWYRQALGQGPEFLTYFNYEAQQDKSGLPNDRFSAERPEGSISTLTIQRTEQRDSAMYRCASSSFGTGSEQFFGPGTRLTVL.

In nucleotides, the CDR3 is TGCGCCAGCAGCTTATCCCCCTATGGACAGGAGGGCTACACCTTC. Translation: CASSLSPYGQEGYTF. The chain employs TRBV5-1 and TRBJ1-2; 7 bases match TRBD1. CDR3 length: 15 residues. Germline CDR1 and CDR2: SGHRS and YFSETQ. After removal of 2 bases from V and 8 bases from J, the junction contained 12 bases not matched to a gene.

CDR3 in DNA: TGTGCCTGGAAGGGTTTGGGGGCGAGTGAAAAACTGTTTTTT. Translating it yields CAWKGLGASEKLFF. The J gene is TRBJ1-4, the V gene TRBV30, with D perhaps matching TRBD1 (6 bases). CDR3 length: 14 residues. Trimming pared 4 bases from V and 7 bases from J, leaving 16 bases between. Germline loops: CDR1 GTSNPN, CDR2 SVGIG (reference sequence). Full variable domain (rest looked up from reference TRBV30 and TRBJ1-4): SQTIHQWPATLVQPVGSPLSLECTVEGTSNPNLYWYRQAAGRGLQLLFYSVGIGQISSEVPQNLSASRPQDRQFILSSKKLLLSDSGFYLCAWKGLGASEKLFFGSGTQLSVL.

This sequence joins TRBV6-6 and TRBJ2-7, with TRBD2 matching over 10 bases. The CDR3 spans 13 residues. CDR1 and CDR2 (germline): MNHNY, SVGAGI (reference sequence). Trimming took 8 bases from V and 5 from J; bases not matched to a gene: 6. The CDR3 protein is CASQAGGPHEQYF. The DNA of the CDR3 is TGTGCCAGCCAAGCGGGAGGGCCCCACGAGCAGTACTTC.

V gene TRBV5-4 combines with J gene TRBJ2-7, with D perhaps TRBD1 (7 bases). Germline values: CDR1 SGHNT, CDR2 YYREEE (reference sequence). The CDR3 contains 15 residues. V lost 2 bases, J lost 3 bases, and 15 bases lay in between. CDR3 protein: CASSFGGTELYEQYF. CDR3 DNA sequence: TGTGCCAGCAGCTTTGGGGGGACAGAGCTCTACGAGCAGTACTTC.

The CDR3 DNA sequence: TGCGCCAGCAGCTCCCGCTGGGGACAGGGGGAATACGAGCAGTACTTC. Translating gives CASSSRWGQGEYEQYF. The J gene is TRBJ2-7, the V gene TRBV5-1; 11 bases fit TRBD1. The germline V gene encodes CDR1 SGHRS and CDR2 YFSETQ. V lost 3 bases to trimming and J lost 4 bases; unmatched junction nucleotides: 9. The CDR3 runs 16 residues.

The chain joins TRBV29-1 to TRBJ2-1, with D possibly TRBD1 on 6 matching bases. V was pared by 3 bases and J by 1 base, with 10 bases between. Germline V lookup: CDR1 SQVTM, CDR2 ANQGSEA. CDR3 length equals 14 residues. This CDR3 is CSVDRGRSYNEQFF. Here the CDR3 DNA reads TGCAGCGTTGACAGGGGCAGGTCCTACAATGAGCAGTTCTTC.

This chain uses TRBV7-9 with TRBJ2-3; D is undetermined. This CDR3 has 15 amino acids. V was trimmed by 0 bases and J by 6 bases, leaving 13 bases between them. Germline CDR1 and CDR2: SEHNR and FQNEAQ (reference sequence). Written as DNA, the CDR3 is TGTGCCAGCAGCTTAGCCCTCTTAGCAGCCGATACGCAGTATTTT. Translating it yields CASSLALLAADTQYF. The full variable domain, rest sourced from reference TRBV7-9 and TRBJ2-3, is DTGVSQNPRHKITKRGQNVTFRCDPISEHNRLYWYRQTLGQGPEFLTYFQNEAQLEKSRLLSDRFSAERPKGSFSTLEIQRTEQGDSAMYLCASSLALLAADTQYFGPGTRLTVL.

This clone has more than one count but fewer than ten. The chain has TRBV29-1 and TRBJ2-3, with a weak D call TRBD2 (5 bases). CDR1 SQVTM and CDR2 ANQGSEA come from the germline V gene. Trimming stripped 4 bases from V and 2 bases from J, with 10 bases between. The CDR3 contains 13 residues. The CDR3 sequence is CSVAGKYTDTQYF. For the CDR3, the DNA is TGCAGCGTTGCCGGGAAATACACAGATACGCAGTATTTT.

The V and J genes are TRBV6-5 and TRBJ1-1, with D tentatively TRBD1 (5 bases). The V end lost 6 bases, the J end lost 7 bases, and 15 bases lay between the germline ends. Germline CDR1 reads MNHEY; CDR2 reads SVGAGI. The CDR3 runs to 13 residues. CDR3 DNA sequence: TGTGCCAGCAGAAACGGACAATTCCTTGAAGCTTTCTTT. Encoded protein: CASRNGQFLEAFF.

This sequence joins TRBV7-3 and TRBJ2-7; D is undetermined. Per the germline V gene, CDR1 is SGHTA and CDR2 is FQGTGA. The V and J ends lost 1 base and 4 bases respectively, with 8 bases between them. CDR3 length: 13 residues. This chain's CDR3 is CASSLIDGYEQYF. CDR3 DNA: TGTGCCAGCAGCTTAATTGACGGGTACGAGCAGTACTTC.

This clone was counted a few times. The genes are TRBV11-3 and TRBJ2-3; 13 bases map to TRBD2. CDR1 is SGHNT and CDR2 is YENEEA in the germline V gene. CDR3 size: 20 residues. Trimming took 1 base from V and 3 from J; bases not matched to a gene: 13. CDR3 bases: TGTGCCAGCAGCTTAGGGGCACCGGGACTAGCGGGGACCTTAACAGATACGCAGTATTTT. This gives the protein CASSLGAPGLAGTLTDTQYF.

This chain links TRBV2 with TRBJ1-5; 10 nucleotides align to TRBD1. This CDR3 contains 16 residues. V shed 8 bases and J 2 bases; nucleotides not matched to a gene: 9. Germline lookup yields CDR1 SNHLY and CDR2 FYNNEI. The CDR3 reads CASPRGQGYCNQPQHF. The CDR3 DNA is TGTGCCAGCCCGCGGGGACAGGGGTACTGCAATCAGCCCCAGCATTTT.